The next 29 T cell receptor beta chains were all read from a single sample in a study of breast tumors, draining lymph nodes, adjacent tissues. The lymph nodes were axillary draining lymph nodes from breast cancer patients. From the multiplex PCR reads, TCRdb called clonotypes with MiXCR, one entry per CDR3 protein. In the table there are 200,000 to 250,000 distinct CDR3 sequences, less than 40% of which are singletons. Sequencing input: axillary lymph node tissue. These TCRs come from a female donor with breast cancer. Some clones in this sample may be carry-over from other donors' samples.

The CDR3, as DNA: TGCAGTGCAGAACTAGCGGGAGGGCGGAATGAGCAGTTCTTC. Amino acid sequence: CSAELAGGRNEQFF. The chain employs TRBV20-1 and TRBJ2-1, with TRBD2 identical over 13 bases. This CDR3 comprises 14 residues. Germline CDR1 is DFQATT and CDR2 is SNEGSKA (reference sequence). V shed 6 bases, J shed 7 bases, and the junction held 6 bases outside the gene matches.

This clonotype was counted at least ten times. This chain joins TRBV20-1 and TRBJ2-3; TRBD2 agrees at 13 bases. This CDR3 contains 16 residues. Germline loops: CDR1 DFQATT, CDR2 SNEGSKA (reference sequence). V dropped 6 bases and J dropped 0; count of bases not matched to a gene: 6. CDR3 sequence reads: CSAITSGGASTDTQYF. The CDR3 nucleotides are TGCAGTGCCATAACTAGCGGGGGGGCGAGCACAGATACGCAGTATTTT.

The chain combines TRBV28 with TRBJ2-2; 7 bases line up with TRBD1. The CDR3 totals 13 residues. Germline CDR1 and CDR2: MDHEN and SYDVKM. Trimming at V came to 7 bases and at J to 5 bases, leaving 4 bases not matched to a gene. The CDR3 DNA follows: TGTGCCAGCACGGGCAGGGGGACCGGGGAGCTGTTTTTT. Protein: CASTGRGTGELFF.

This clonotype has at least ten counts. V gene TRBV9 combines with J gene TRBJ1-2; D not certain. The CDR3 is 17 amino acids. Trimming shortened V by 0 bases and J by 2 bases, and 17 bases separated the two germline ends. Germline loops: CDR1 SGDLS, CDR2 YYNGEE. The chain's CDR3 is CASSVAATPHPNYGYTF. The DNA for the CDR3 is TGTGCCAGCAGCGTAGCCGCAACACCTCACCCCAACTATGGCTACACCTTC.

This clonotype was detected many times. This chain connects TRBV20-1 to TRBJ2-2, with 12 bases matching TRBD2. This CDR3 region has 17 residues. Trimming cost V 2 bases and J 0 bases; bases outside gene matches: 4. Germline CDR1 reads DFQATT; CDR2 reads SNEGSKA (reference sequence). The CDR3 nucleotides are TGCAGTGCTAGAACTAGCGGGGGGTTAGCGAACACCGGGGAGCTGTTTTTT. As protein: CSARTSGGLANTGELFF.

The sample holds many counts of this clonotype. The chain uses TRBV9 and TRBJ1-2, with D possibly being TRBD1 (5 bases). Germline-derived CDR1 and CDR2 are SGDLS and YYNGEE. The CDR3 extends over 14 amino acids. V gave up 4 bases and J gave up 0 bases, with 10 bases separating them. CDR3 nucleotide sequence: TGTGCCAGCAGCCCGCAGACAGCTAACTATGGCTACACCTTC. Amino acids: CASSPQTANYGYTF.

Concerning this clonotype itself: Possible read error: a much larger clone is one base away. This rearrangement joins TRBV20-1 to TRBJ2-5, with D perhaps matching TRBD2 (6 bases). Germline V gives CDR1 DFQATT, CDR2 SNEGSKA (reference sequence). This CDR3 has 12 residues. CDR3 nucleotides: TGCGGAGCCGGCGGGGAAGAAGAGACCCCGTACTTC. Protein product: CGAGGEEETPYF.

This clonotype was counted many times. The chain carries TRBV24-1 and TRBJ2-3, with TRBD1 identical over 10 bases. Germline-derived CDR1 and CDR2 are KGHDR and SFDVKD. This CDR3 has 14 amino acids. After removal of 12 bases from V and 5 bases from J, the junction contained 10 bases not matched to a gene. The CDR3 DNA is TGTGCCGCCGCAGGGACAGGGGCAAAAGATACGCAGTATTTT. Translating it yields CAAAGTGAKDTQYF.

There are many counts of this clonotype. This chain uses TRBV20-1 with TRBJ2-1, with D tentatively TRBD1 (7 bases). Germline V gene lookup returns CDR1 DFQATT and CDR2 SNEGSKA (reference sequence). This CDR3 spans 16 amino acids. The V and J ends lost 3 bases and 6 bases respectively, with 21 bases between them. The CDR3 nucleotides read TGCAGTGCTAGCAATTGGAGGGGGCCCCGGGTCAATGAGCAGTTCTTC. Its protein is CSASNWRGPRVNEQFF.

The chain has TRBV6-5 and TRBJ1-2, with no clear D. V dropped 5 bases and J dropped 8 bases, with 18 bases sitting between them. The CDR3 consists of 14 residues. CDR1 is MNHEY, CDR2 SVGAGI, per germline. CDR3 in DNA: TGTGCCAGCAGTCACGTCTCAAGGTGGGGAGGCTACACCTTC. Its translation is CASSHVSRWGGYTF.

As to this clonotype: One end of the junction varies from germline; a read error may be responsible. V is TRBV6-2 or TRBV6-3 and J is TRBJ1-5; the D is unclear. This CDR3 is built from 13 residues. Germline values: CDR1 MNHEY, CDR2 SVGEGT. For the CDR3, the DNA is TGTGCCAGCAGTCACTCCGTAGTTCAGCCCCAGCATTTT. This encodes CASSHSVVQPQHF.

At least ten counts were recorded for this clonotype. The chain is built from TRBV14 and TRBJ2-2, with 15 bases identical to TRBD2. The CDR3 is 20 amino acids. The J segment lost 4 bases and the V segment lost 0 bases, leaving 9 bases of the junction unmatched. CDR1 SGHDN and CDR2 FVKESK come from the germline V gene. Here the CDR3 DNA reads TGTGCCAGCAGCCAAGAATGTTGGACTAGCGGGAGGGCCCTCACCGGGGAGCTGTTTTTT. This gives the protein CASSQECWTSGRALTGELFF.

The V and J genes are TRBV20-1 and TRBJ2-5; 10 nucleotides match TRBD2. Germline-derived CDR1 and CDR2 are DFQATT and SNEGSKA (reference sequence). Trimming took 4 bases from V and 4 from J; bases not matched to a gene: 3. The CDR3 sequence is 13 residues long. The CDR3 spells CSATRLAGETQYF. In DNA form, the CDR3 reads TGCAGTGCTACAAGACTAGCGGGAGAGACCCAGTACTTC.

This clonotype was counted ten times or more. A much larger clone lies a single base off, so this may be a read error. The chain carries TRBV20-1 and TRBJ1-6; D not certain. The CDR3 runs 12 residues. CDR1 is DFQATT, CDR2 SNEGSKA, per germline (reference sequence). The CDR3 DNA is TGCAGTGCTAGAGTACAGCGATCACCCCCCCACTTT. Translated, it gives CSARVQRSPPHF.

About this clonotype: Relative to the germline gene, one junction end is altered; a read error may explain this. The J gene is TRBJ2-3, the V gene TRBV6-6; D is perhaps TRBD2 (7 bases). The CDR3 loop spans 14 amino acids. Germline CDR1 and CDR2: MNHNY and SVGAGI (reference sequence). CDR3 in DNA: TGTGCCAGCAGTTACAGGGGGGGCACAGATACGCAGTGTTTT. Encoded protein: CASSYRGGTDTQCF.

This clonotype came up many times. The chain recombines TRBV7-2 with TRBJ2-7; D is ambiguous. The V end was cut by 0 bases, the J end by 3 bases, with 9 bases between. CDR3 length: 14 residues. Germline-derived CDR1 and CDR2 are SGHTA and FQGNSA. This chain's CDR3 is CASSLARQFYEQYF. In DNA form, the CDR3 reads TGTGCCAGCAGCTTAGCGAGGCAGTTCTACGAGCAGTACTTC. Full variable domain (missing parts from reference TRBV7-2 and TRBJ2-7): GAGVSQSPSNKVTEKGKDVELRCDPISGHTALYWYRQSLGQGLEFLIYFQGNSAPDKSGLPSDRFSAERTGGSVSTLTIQRTQQEDSAVYLCASSLARQFYEQYFGPGTRLTVT.

This clonotype has at least ten counts. The chain uses TRBV15 and TRBJ1-3; unclear D gene. Trimming removed 1 base from V and 0 bases from J, with 19 bases in between. CDR3 size: 19 residues. Germline lookup yields CDR1 LNHNV and CDR2 YYDKDF (reference sequence). The CDR3 here is CATSRGLELFPSSGNTIYF. The CDR3 nucleotides read TGTGCCACCAGCAGAGGACTCGAACTTTTTCCGAGCTCTGGAAACACCATATATTTT.

CDR3 loop: CASSLSLTGGGEKLFF. The CDR3 coding sequence is TGCGCCAGCAGCTTGAGTCTGACAGGGGGGGGTGAAAAACTGTTTTTT. This sequence joins TRBV5-1 and TRBJ1-4; 9 bases agree with TRBD1. Germline CDR1 reads SGHRS; CDR2 reads YFSETQ. V trimming: 1 base; J trimming: 7 bases; junction bases outside the gene matches: 8. This CDR3 contains 16 residues.

The J gene is TRBJ2-3, the V gene TRBV11-2, with 11 bases fitting TRBD2. Germline lookup yields CDR1 SGHAT and CDR2 FQNNGV. The CDR3 length is 20 residues. Germline trimming cut 1 base from V and 1 base from J; bases unmatched to any gene: 13. The CDR3 DNA reads TGTGCCAGCAGCTTAGTTGTCGGGGCGCTAGCGGGAGGTGGCACAGATACGCAGTATTTT. Its protein is CASSLVVGALAGGGTDTQYF.

This clonotype appeared many times. This sequence joins TRBV11-2 and TRBJ2-1; no clear D gene. The CDR3 extends over 15 amino acids. Per the germline V gene, CDR1 is SGHAT and CDR2 is FQNNGV. The V end was cut by 2 bases, the J end by 9 bases, with 17 bases between. CDR3: CASSLSGVLGSEQFF. DNA for the CDR3: TGTGCCAGCAGCTTAAGTGGGGTTCTAGGTAGTGAGCAGTTCTTC.

This sequence joins TRBV6-5 and TRBJ1-5; TRBD1 aligns across 8 bases. The germline V gene has CDR1 MNHEY and CDR2 SVGAGI. The junction had 8 bases not matched to a gene; V was cut back by 5 bases and J by 5 bases. There are 15 residues in the CDR3. CDR3 protein: CASSQGYRGDQPQHF. DNA of the CDR3: TGTGCCAGCAGTCAAGGATACAGGGGGGATCAGCCCCAGCATTTT.

This clonotype has only a few counts. The chain combines TRBV18 with TRBJ2-7, with TRBD1 matching 7 bases. V shed 6 bases and J 0 bases; nucleotides not matched to a gene: 8. Germline V gene sequence: CDR1 KGHSH, CDR2 LQKENI. There are 15 residues in the CDR3. The CDR3 protein is CASSRTGETSYEQYF. The CDR3 bases are TGTGCCAGCTCTCGAACAGGGGAAACCTCCTACGAGCAGTACTTC.

The chain uses TRBV30 and TRBJ2-5; TRBD2 aligns across 9 bases. The CDR3 extends over 15 amino acids. Trimming at V came to 4 bases and at J to 7 bases, leaving 13 bases not matched to a gene. The germline V gene has CDR1 GTSNPN and CDR2 SVGIG (reference sequence). Here the CDR3 DNA reads TGTGCCTGGACCGGGACTAGCAACAAAGTCGCGACCCAGTACTTC. This translates into CAWTGTSNKVATQYF.

The chain has TRBV24-1 and TRBJ2-7; D is perhaps TRBD2 (6 bases). The V and J ends lost 4 bases and 2 bases respectively, with 11 bases between them. Germline CDR1 KGHDR, CDR2 SFDVKD. This CDR3 region has 14 residues. The CDR3: CATSDRDFTYEQYF. The DNA of the CDR3 is TGTGCCACCAGTGACCGGGACTTCACCTACGAGCAGTACTTC.

This clonotype was seen a few times. A much larger clone differs by one base, so this may be a read error. This rearrangement joins TRBV7-2 to TRBJ2-7; D perhaps matches TRBD1 (6 bases). The germline V gene encodes CDR1 SGHTA and CDR2 FQGNSA. The CDR3 is made up of 14 amino acids. The CDR3 spells CAGSFSSGVGEQYF. Here the CDR3 DNA reads TGTGCCGGCAGCTTCTCATCAGGGGTGGGTGAGCAGTACTTC.

The V and J genes are TRBV6-6 and TRBJ2-7; D might be TRBD1 or TRBD2, each matching 5 bases. The V gene's germline CDR1 is MNHNY and CDR2 SVGAGI (reference sequence). Trimming took off 3 bases at V and 2 bases at J, with 8 bases between the two ends. This CDR3 spans 13 amino acids. This chain's CDR3 is CASSYGGPYEQYF. CDR3 DNA: TGTGCCAGCAGTTATGGGGGTCCCTACGAGCAGTACTTC.

The chain couples TRBV12-3 or TRBV12-4 to TRBJ1-5, with D unclear. The ends were cut back, 4 bases at V and 4 bases at J, with 14 bases in the middle. The CDR3 covers 15 residues. Here the CDR3 reads CASSYSISLNQPQHF. CDR3 DNA sequence: TGTGCCAGCAGTTACTCGATTTCCCTGAATCAGCCCCAGCATTTT.

The chain carries TRBV19 and TRBJ2-5, with 12 positions matching TRBD2. Germline assignment: CDR1 LNHDA and CDR2 SQIVND (reference sequence). J gave up 5 bases and V 3 bases, and 4 bases lay outside the gene matches. The CDR3 runs to 15 residues. The CDR3 sequence is CASSIGTSGRETQYF. The CDR3, as DNA: TGTGCCAGTAGTATTGGGACTAGCGGGCGGGAGACCCAGTACTTC.

The table lists this clonotype with many counts. J is TRBJ2-7 and V is TRBV2; no firm D call. The length of the CDR3 is 12 residues. V was cut by 4 bases and J by 3 bases, with 7 bases left in between. The germline gives CDR1 SNHLY, CDR2 FYNNEI. The CDR3 DNA is TGTGCCAGCAGTGGTGACTTCTACGAGCAGTACTTC. It yields the protein CASSGDFYEQYF.